The 20 T cell receptor beta chains given below trace back to one sample, sequenced in a study of human CD8 memory T cell subsets. Researchers made TCR beta libraries via UMI-labeled 5' RACE. TCRdb reprocessed the 5' RACE reads and stores each CDR3 protein as one record, lacking DNA. This listing includes about 4,700 distinct CDR3 sequences. The material sequenced was CD8+ T cells from PBMCs. Every receptor here comes from a human donor in good health.

V gene TRBV3-1 combines with J gene TRBJ2-3; TCRdb returns TRBD2, unconfirmable since there is no DNA. Germline lookup yields CDR1 LGHDT and CDR2 YNNKEL (reference sequence). The CDR3 has 14 residues. The CDR3 sequence: CASSQGLAEDTQYF.

The V and J genes are TRBV7-6 and TRBJ2-1; TCRdb designates TRBD2, a call that cannot be tested without DNA. Germline V gene sequence: CDR1 SGHVS, CDR2 FNYEAQ. The CDR3 spans 16 residues. Here the CDR3 reads CASSPHASGGAGEQFF.

The chain carries TRBV2 and TRBJ2-7. CDR1 SNHLY and CDR2 FYNNEI come from the germline V gene. This CDR3 region has 14 residues. The CDR3 spells CASSEGPSSYEQYF.

The chain carries TRBV7-9 and TRBJ2-1. In germline, CDR1 is SEHNR, CDR2 FQNEAQ (reference sequence). This CDR3 is built from 15 residues. This CDR3 reads CASSHSGSFYNEQFF.

The genes are TRBV6-5 and TRBJ1-1; without DNA, the TCRdb call of TRBD1 cannot be checked. CDR1 MNHEY and CDR2 SVGAGI come from the germline V gene. The CDR3 is made up of 13 amino acids. The CDR3 sequence: CASSSGENTEAFF.

The genes are TRBV6-2 or TRBV6-3 and TRBJ1-1; the D call of TRBD1 rests on TCRdb alone, since no DNA is present to check it. In germline, CDR1 is MNHEY, CDR2 SVGEGT. This CDR3 comprises 15 residues. CDR3 sequence: CASSPQPDRTAEAFF.

The chain employs TRBV27 and TRBJ1-1. Germline assignment: CDR1 MNHEY and CDR2 SMNVEV (reference sequence). This CDR3 spans 11 amino acids. This CDR3 reads CASSQDNEAFF.

This clonotype is identified as medium-sized from frequency. The chain joins TRBV6-4 to TRBJ2-1; TCRdb lists TRBD1, though no DNA is available to test this call. There are 15 residues in the CDR3. Germline loops: CDR1 MRHNA, CDR2 SNTAGT. CDR3 sequence: CASTPGAGGPNEQFF.

The chain's CDR3 is CSSDPGTDTQYF. The chain carries TRBV29-1 and TRBJ2-3; TCRdb selects TRBD1, and the lack of DNA leaves this call unchecked. The germline gives CDR1 SQVTM, CDR2 ANQGSEA. The CDR3 runs 12 residues.

The chain has TRBV3-1 and TRBJ2-7; no DNA is available, so the TRBD1 call from TCRdb remains unchecked. Germline V gene data show CDR1 as LGHDT and CDR2 as YNNKEL (reference sequence). This CDR3 has 15 amino acids. CDR3: CASSQGWGLVREQYF.

By frequency, this clonotype registers medium-sized. The chain joins TRBV20-1 to TRBJ2-7. CDR1 is DFQATT and CDR2 is SNEGSKA in the germline V gene (reference sequence). This CDR3 has 13 amino acids. CDR3: CSARGQVDYEQYF.

The chain uses TRBV4-3 and TRBJ2-7; TCRdb calls TRBD2, which cannot be checked without DNA. CDR3 length equals 15 residues. Germline CDR1 and CDR2: LGHNA and YSLEER. The CDR3 spells CASSQGEGAPYEQYF.

CDR3 residues: CASSYNSDGANVLTF. The genes are TRBV6-2 or TRBV6-3 and TRBJ2-6. CDR3 length equals 15 residues. Germline V gene data show CDR1 as MNHEY and CDR2 as SVGEGT.

The V and J genes are TRBV20-1 and TRBJ2-1; checking the TCRdb D call of TRBD1 is not possible without DNA. CDR1 and CDR2 from the germline V gene are DFQATT and SNEGSKA (reference sequence). This CDR3 region has 15 residues. The CDR3 loop reads CSARDGGVEYNEQFF.

The rearrangement links TRBV20-1 to TRBJ1-1; absent DNA, TCRdb's TRBD1 call cannot be checked. Germline V gene data show CDR1 as DFQATT and CDR2 as SNEGSKA (reference sequence). This CDR3 spans 14 amino acids. CDR3 sequence reads: CSARILDRETEAFF.

V gene TRBV5-5 combines with J gene TRBJ2-4. This CDR3 spans 13 amino acids. CDR1 and CDR2 (germline): SGHKS, YYEKEE (reference sequence). The CDR3 sequence: CASSLRVQDIQYF.

The V gene is TRBV6-4, the J gene TRBJ2-3; there is no DNA to check the TCRdb D call of TRBD2. This CDR3 is built from 16 residues. Germline-derived CDR1 and CDR2 are MRHNA and SNTAGT. Here the CDR3 reads CASSDSAGGSTDTQYF.

The chain uses TRBV24-1 and TRBJ1-1; without DNA, the TCRdb call of TRBD1 cannot be checked. CDR3 length: 14 amino acids. Germline V gene sequence: CDR1 KGHDR, CDR2 SFDVKD. CDR3 in amino acids: CATHRRTEDTEAFF.

V usage is TRBV7-2 and J usage is TRBJ1-1; TCRdb picks TRBD1, but there is no DNA to check that call. Germline CDR1 is SGHTA and CDR2 is FQGNSA. This CDR3 comprises 17 residues. This chain's CDR3 is CASSLSPGQLMNTEAFF.

The gene calls are TRBV9 and TRBJ2-1; the TCRdb D gene call, TRBD2, has no DNA to confirm it. The CDR3 is 17 amino acids. Germline V lookup: CDR1 SGDLS, CDR2 YYNGEE. CDR3 sequence reads: CASSVVAGTTTYNEQFF.